This T cell receptor (beta chain) was sequenced in a study of blood T cell repertoires in COVID-19. Study information: Both acute and convalescent COVID-19 samples were obtained from the United States, Italy and Spain. Sources were T cells, B-cell-depleted T cells, or PBMCs; the material itself was cDNA or gDNA.

In the authors' methods: Researchers report that nucleated cell counts were estimated from reference gene primer amplification. Clones were sequenced by immunoSEQ multiplex PCR, and TCRdb holds only the in-frame ones, with some missing. That table gives V, J and clone size, and the DNA gave D and trimming. Counted here are 120,000 or so clones, roughly 80% occurring once; the ten biggest clones make up roughly 7.9%. Trimming left V 6 bases short and J 0 bases short, with 12 bases between. The CDR3 extends over 14 amino acids. CDR1 PRHDT and CDR2 FYEKMQ come from the germline V gene (reference sequence).

The source of this sequence is a human donor in a cohort sampled during active COVID-19. The sample consisted of peripheral blood. This chain joins TRBV13 and TRBJ2-7; D not certain. The CDR3 sequence: CASSPSHVSYEQYF. Here the CDR3 DNA reads TGTGCCAGCAGTCCAAGCCACGTCTCCTACGAGCAGTACTTC.